This note documents a single T cell receptor (beta chain) sequence. What it binds is unknown. The sample holds other DNA sequences that translate to the same CDR3. The record originates from a study of cytomegalovirus exposure and HLA in healthy donors. Study background: Unique TCRs numbering approximately 80 million, obtained from HLA-typed donors, made up an early data release.

Germline loops: CDR1 MNHEY, CDR2 SVGAGI. V gave up 0 bases and J gave up 3 bases; unmatched junction bases: 5. The CDR3 length is 15 residues. Use of 60 Vbeta and 13 Jbeta primers characterized the PCR. The repertoire was sequenced with immunoSEQ multiplex PCR; TCRdb's copy has only in-frame clones and lacks some. This table has about 260,000 clones, 84% appearing once. Whole-study findings and limits: The study found most TCR sequences rare, yet found some public TCRs in many donors. V- and J-gene trimming of TCR beta was linked (in a later analysis) to a missense DCLRE1C variant. Follow-up analysis found HLA locus-dependent TCR association rates, highest for DRB1 and lowest for HLA-C.

This chain uses TRBV6-5 with TRBJ2-7; 7 nucleotides match TRBD1. Sequencing was carried out using PBMCs. The TCR was taken from a woman between 40 and 50 years old in good health and CMV-seropositive. In nucleotides, the CDR3 is TGTGCCAGCAGTTACTCGTTACAGGGGAGCTACGAGCAGTACTTC. It encodes CASSYSLQGSYEQYF.